The sequence of this T cell receptor beta chain was determined in a study of blood T cell repertoires in COVID-19. Membership in each cohort depended on participant-reported clinical history. Two negative PCRs, clearance, or symptom resolution were required of recovered Cohort 3 donors. This CDR3 is built from 14 residues. Germline values: CDR1 MNHEY, CDR2 SVGAGI. Trimming removed 6 bases at V and 4 bases at J, with 13 bases between. Assay: immunoSEQ multiplex PCR; the TCRdb copy retains only in-frame clones and omits some. The sample yields 180,000 or so clones, 80% to 85% seen once. This chain uses TRBV6-5 with TRBJ1-5, with D possibly matching TRBD1 (5 bases). This clonotype originated in a man aged 40-49 years who had recovered from COVID-19. Source material: PBMCs or T cells enriched from blood (not recorded which). The CDR3 nucleotides read TGTGCCAGCAGCCTTACAGGCGGAAATCAGCCCCAGCATTTT. It specifies CASSLTGGNQPQHF.